This T cell receptor (beta chain) is from a study of T cells after posttransplantation cyclophosphamide. The repertoire was sequenced with immunoSEQ multiplex PCR; TCRdb's copy has only in-frame clones and lacks some. The data show around 23,000 clones, roughly 70% seen once. V gave up 3 bases and J gave up 7 bases; unmatched junction bases: 8. From germline, CDR1 is MNHNS and CDR2 SASEGT. The CDR3 spans 14 residues. This clone was seen more than once but under ten times. This sequence originates from a woman aged 60-75 years in good health, CMV-negative, and a related stem cell transplant donor. The chain employs TRBV6-1 and TRBJ2-7, with 8 nucleotides matching TRBD1. Sequenced material: memory CD4+ T cells sorted from PBMCs. This CDR3 is CASSEMAGGWEQYF. The CDR3 DNA follows: TGTGCCAGCAGTGAGATGGCAGGGGGCTGGGAGCAGTACTTC.